The 26 T cell receptor beta chains below were found in one sample sequenced in a study of CD8+ T cells in alopecia areata. Investigators isolated RNA and reverse transcribed it into cDNA to act as the sequencing template. Some clones are missing from TCRdb's copy, which holds only in-frame ones; the method was immunoSEQ multiplex PCR. The sample lists under 70,000 clones, roughly 96% occurring once. Sequences were derived from CD8+ T cells sorted from blood, sampled at week 0. These receptors were obtained from a human donor with alopecia areata.

This chain uses TRBV19 with TRBJ2-3; 8 bases are a match to TRBD1. The V gene end was trimmed by 3 bases and the J gene end by 1 base; junction bases not matched to a gene: 3. Per the germline V gene, CDR1 is LNHDA and CDR2 is SQIVND (reference sequence). The CDR3 totals 15 residues. CDR3 loop: CASSMDRDGTDTQYF. The CDR3 DNA sequence: TGTGCCAGTAGTATGGACAGGGATGGCACAGATACGCAGTATTTT.

This rearrangement joins TRBV27 to TRBJ2-4; a possible D gene is TRBD2 (7 bases). Germline V gives CDR1 MNHEY, CDR2 SMNVEV (reference sequence). Trimming stripped 3 bases from V and 3 bases from J, with 9 bases between. The CDR3 sequence is 14 residues long. This chain's CDR3 is CASSFGGHKNIQYF. CDR3 DNA: TGTGCCAGCAGTTTCGGGGGGCACAAAAACATTCAGTACTTC.

The chain has TRBV21-1 and TRBJ1-2. TRBV21-1 is given as a pseudogene. CDR3 length: 11 amino acids. As DNA, the CDR3 is TGTGCCAGCAGCCAAAGTCGGAGAGACACCTTC. This translates into CASSQSRRDTF.

This chain links TRBV10-2 with TRBJ2-7, with TRBD1 matching 8 bases. Germline CDR1 and CDR2: WSHSY and SAAADI. The CDR3 is 12 amino acids. With V trimmed by 10 bases and J by 2 bases, 4 bases remained unmatched. CDR3 DNA: TGCGCCACGGGACAGGAGCCCTACGAGCAGTACTTC. This encodes CATGQEPYEQYF.

This clone was seen just once. V and J are TRBV19 and TRBJ2-1; D gene ambiguous. V was trimmed by 3 bases and J by 6 bases, leaving 9 bases between them. CDR1 is LNHDA and CDR2 is SQIVND in the germline V gene (reference sequence). The CDR3 runs 13 residues. The CDR3 reads CASSMGILNEQFF. CDR3 in DNA: TGTGCCAGTAGTATGGGGATTCTCAATGAGCAGTTCTTC.

The CDR3 nucleotides are TGTGCCACCAGCGACCCAGAGGCTAGCGGGGGGCTTTACACAGATACGCAGTATTTT. It encodes CATSDPEASGGLYTDTQYF. V gene TRBV15 combines with J gene TRBJ2-3, with TRBD2 matching 11 bases. CDR1 is LNHNV, CDR2 YYDKDF, per germline (reference sequence). J was trimmed by 2 bases and V by 5 bases; bases with no gene match: 15. The CDR3 is 19 residues long. Variable domain in full (rest from reference TRBV15 and TRBJ2-3): DAMVIQNPRYQVTQFGKPVTLSCSQTLNHNVMYWYQQKSSQAPKLLFHYYDKDFNNEADTPDNFQSRRPNTSFCFLDIRSPGLGDTAMYLCATSDPEASGGLYTDTQYFGPGTRLTVL.

By frequency in the sample, this clone is medium-sized (0.01 to 0.1%). It is unclear where the CDR3 begins or ends on the DNA, so no DNA is shown, and the CDR3 is as TCRdb lists it. The chain is built from TRBV10-2 and TRBJ2-1; the listed D gene, TRBD2, was not tested against the DNA. Looked up from germline, CDR1 is WSHSY and CDR2 is SAAADI. The CDR3 is made up of 21 amino acids, end residues included. CDR3 sequence reads: CASRAGAAHNEQFFGNNEQFF.

The CDR3 reads CAWRTTGAGYNEQFF. The CDR3 nucleotides are TGTGCCTGGAGAACCACAGGGGCTGGCTACAATGAGCAGTTCTTC. The rearrangement joins TRBV30 to TRBJ2-1, with 7 bases matching TRBD1. Germline CDR1 and CDR2: GTSNPN and SVGIG (reference sequence). The CDR3 totals 15 residues. V trimming: 3 bases; J trimming: 3 bases; junction bases outside the gene matches: 8.

The genes are TRBV7-9 and TRBJ1-1, with D hard to call. Germline CDR1 SEHNR, CDR2 FQNEAQ (reference sequence). V lost 5 bases and J 12 bases, leaving 16 bases between the germline ends. The CDR3 has 12 amino acids. CDR3 sequence: CASSPRGRVTFF. The DNA of the CDR3 is TGTGCCAGCAGCCCCCGCGGCCGGGTAACTTTCTTT.

CDR3 in DNA: TGTGCCAGCAGCTTAAGTCCTCGGGGCACTGAAGCTTTCTTT. Protein: CASSLSPRGTEAFF. V is TRBV7-6 and J is TRBJ1-1; D not certain. Trimming removed 2 bases at V and 4 bases at J, with 11 bases between. CDR3 length: 14 amino acids. Germline V gene lookup returns CDR1 SGHVS and CDR2 FNYEAQ.

This clone came up once. Other nucleotide sequences from this sample produce the same CDR3. The chain uses TRBV5-1 and TRBJ2-6, with a tentative D call TRBD1 (5 bases). Germline V lookup: CDR1 SGHRS, CDR2 YFSETQ. Trimming removed 0 bases at V and 0 bases at J, with 10 bases between. This CDR3 is 17 amino acids long. The CDR3 bases are TGCGCCAGCAGCTTGGAGGGGCCGTACTCTGGGGCCAACGTCCTGACTTTC. Encoded protein: CASSLEGPYSGANVLTF.

The chain uses TRBV6-5 and TRBJ2-3; 8 bases are shared with TRBD2. Germline V CDR1 and CDR2: MNHEY, SVGAGI. The J segment lost 4 bases and the V segment lost 7 bases, leaving 1 base of the junction unmatched. The CDR3 is 12 amino acids. The CDR3 is CASMRGADTQYF. The CDR3, as DNA: TGTGCCAGCATGCGGGGGGCAGATACGCAGTATTTT.

For the CDR3, the DNA is TGTGCCAGCAAAGCTCGACCCTTCAATGAGCAGTTCTTC. Translating gives CASKARPFNEQFF. This chain links TRBV2 with TRBJ2-1, with no clear D. Between the trimmed V and J ends, which lost 7 bases and 6 bases, there was a span of 13 bases. CDR3 length equals 13 residues. Germline assignment: CDR1 SNHLY and CDR2 FYNNEI.

The chain carries TRBV4-3 and TRBJ1-6; possible D gene TRBD1, 6 bases. V was pared by 3 bases and J by 0 bases, with 9 bases between. The germline gives CDR1 LGHNA, CDR2 YSLEER. The CDR3 contains 16 residues. CDR3 DNA sequence: TGCGCCAGCAGCCAGCAACAGGGCTCCTATAATTCACCCCTCCACTTT. Its protein product is CASSQQQGSYNSPLHF.

This rearrangement joins TRBV19 to TRBJ1-5; D call uncertain. The CDR3 has 14 amino acids. The V end lost 1 base, the J end lost 4 bases, and 8 bases lay between the germline ends. The germline V gene encodes CDR1 LNHDA and CDR2 SQIVND (reference sequence). CDR3 bases: TGTGCCAGTAGTATAGTCGGTTGGAATCAGCCCCAGCATTTT. Amino acid sequence: CASSIVGWNQPQHF. Together with reference TRBV19 and TRBJ1-5, the CDR3 gives the full variable domain: DGGITQSPKYLFRKEGQNVTLSCEQNLNHDAMYWYRQDPGQGLRLIYYSQIVNDFQKGDIAEGYSVSREKKESFPLTVTSAQKNPTAFYLCASSIVGWNQPQHFGDGTRLSIL.

This chain connects TRBV7-2 to TRBJ2-2, with 8 nucleotides matching TRBD1. The V gene end was trimmed by 1 base and the J gene end by 1 base; junction bases not matched to a gene: 8. From germline, CDR1 is SGHTA and CDR2 FQGNSA. The CDR3 contains 18 residues. As DNA, the CDR3 is TGTGCCAGCAGCTTAGAGGGCTCGGGACAGGAGAACACCGGGGAGCTGTTTTTT. Translated: CASSLEGSGQENTGELFF.

This chain links TRBV4-3 with TRBJ2-7, with D possibly matching TRBD1 (5 bases). The germline CDR1 and CDR2 sequences are LGHNA and YSLEER. The CDR3 consists of 14 residues. V was pared by 0 bases and J by 3 bases, with 9 bases between. The CDR3 nucleotides are TGCGCCAGCAGCCAAGATAGGACAAGCTACGAGCAGTACTTC. Its translation: CASSQDRTSYEQYF.

This sequence joins TRBV2 and TRBJ2-4; 13 nucleotides align to TRBD2. Germline V gives CDR1 SNHLY, CDR2 FYNNEI. This CDR3 region has 20 residues. After removal of 3 bases from V and 2 bases from J, the junction contained 13 bases not matched to a gene. For the CDR3, the DNA is TGTGCCAGCAGTGACACAACTAGCGGGGGGGAATCCCAATCCAAAAACATTCAGTACTTC. This sequence encodes CASSDTTSGGESQSKNIQYF.

The rearrangement joins TRBV4-1 to TRBJ2-5; 12 bases are a match to TRBD2. CDR3 length: 16 residues. The germline CDR1 and CDR2 sequences are MGHRA and YSYEKL. The V segment lost 5 bases and the J segment 0 bases; nucleotides outside the gene matches: 4. This CDR3 reads CASSATSGGNQETQYF. The CDR3 nucleotides are TGCGCCAGCAGCGCGACTAGCGGGGGCAACCAAGAGACCCAGTACTTC.

This rearrangement joins TRBV27 to TRBJ2-7; D call uncertain. Germline V lookup: CDR1 MNHEY, CDR2 SMNVEV (reference sequence). The CDR3 is 14 residues long. Trimming pared 4 bases from V and 2 bases from J, leaving 12 bases between. The CDR3: CASSSPRSTYEQYF. In nucleotides, the CDR3 is TGTGCCAGCAGTTCCCCACGTTCTACCTACGAGCAGTACTTC.

The chain uses TRBV27 and TRBJ2-5, with no clear D. The CDR3 is made up of 13 amino acids. V was cut by 5 bases and J by 5 bases, with 12 bases left in between. Germline V gene data show CDR1 as MNHEY and CDR2 as SMNVEV (reference sequence). The CDR3 DNA is TGTGCCAGCAGTCCGGCGTTGTGGGAGACCCAGTACTTC. Its protein is CASSPALWETQYF.

The chain recombines TRBV7-8 with TRBJ1-6; a weak D match, TRBD1 (6 bases). Germline CDR1 and CDR2: SGHVS and FQNEAQ. The CDR3 length is 19 residues. The V end lost 1 base, the J end lost 1 base, and 17 bases lay between the germline ends. CDR3 region: CASSLDREKEASYNSPLHF. In DNA, the CDR3 is TGTGCCAGCAGCTTAGACAGGGAAAAAGAAGCGTCCTATAATTCACCCCTCCACTTT.

Comments on this clone: A junction end diverges from the germline sequence, so it may reflect a read error. The J gene is TRBJ2-2, the V gene TRBV7-9; 8 nucleotides align to TRBD2. From germline, CDR1 is SEHNR and CDR2 FQNEAQ (reference sequence). CDR3 length: 17 amino acids. The CDR3 sequence: CASSRYPGGPNTGELFF. In DNA form, the CDR3 reads TGCGCCAGCAGCCGATATCCGGGGGGGCCCAACACCGGGGAGCTGTTTTTT.

This rearrangement joins TRBV14 to TRBJ2-2; D possibly corresponds to TRBD2 (6 bases). With 4 bases removed from V and 10 bases from J, the gap between germline ends came to 28 bases. This CDR3 region has 18 residues. The germline CDR1 and CDR2 sequences are SGHDN and FVKESK. In nucleotides, the CDR3 is TGTGCCAGCAGCCGGGAAGAGATCGGGACTTCACTCCCTACGGAGCTGTTTTTT. Translation: CASSREEIGTSLPTELFF.

This clone was detected only once. The chain is built from TRBV6-6 and TRBJ2-5; 7 positions agree with TRBD2. The CDR3 has 16 amino acids. J gave up 5 bases and V 5 bases, and 14 bases lay outside the gene matches. Germline CDR1 MNHNY, CDR2 SVGAGI (reference sequence). The CDR3 region is CASSRTWVSSGETQYF. For the CDR3, the DNA is TGTGCCAGCAGTCGTACCTGGGTTTCTAGCGGTGAGACCCAGTACTTC.

The rearrangement joins TRBV7-6 to TRBJ2-2; D might be TRBD1 or TRBD2, each matching 5 bases. V shed 5 bases and J shed 1 base, with 14 bases lying between them. Germline V gene sequence: CDR1 SGHVS, CDR2 FNYEAQ. There are 16 residues in the CDR3. CDR3 DNA: TGTGCCAGCAGCGTAACCGCAGGGAGGAACACCGGGGAGCTGTTTTTT. Protein sequence: CASSVTAGRNTGELFF. The full variable domain, rest sourced from reference TRBV7-6 and TRBJ2-2, is GAGVSQSPRYKVTKRGQDVALRCDPISGHVSLYWYRQALGQGPEFLTYFNYEAQQDKSGLPNDRFSAERPEGSISTLTIQRTEQRDSAMYRCASSVTAGRNTGELFFGEGSRLTVL.